This T cell receptor (beta chain) was observed in a study of PD-1 blockade in classical Hodgkin lymphoma. General study results and limits: Before treatment, complete responders showed about the same diversity as newly diagnosed patients. Relapsed/refractory patients reportedly had lower baseline diversity than newly diagnosed patients. Whereas CD4+ TCR diversity had risen significantly by C4D1, CD8+ TCR diversity had not. The repertoire differences lack a defined cause, possibly disease activity or prior therapy.

As to this clone: The target antigen is unknown.

Germline assignment: CDR1 MNHNY and CDR2 SVGAGI (reference sequence). The CDR3 totals 14 residues. The V and J ends lost 5 bases and 8 bases respectively, with 15 bases between them. The data were produced by immunoSEQ multiplex PCR, yet TCRdb's version contains in-frame clones alone and is incomplete. This sample yields tens of thousands of clones, of which under 85% are seen a single time; about 15% belongs to the top ten. As for time point: cycle 4 day 1 (C4D1), after more than 5 weeks of nivolumab. All patients experienced relapse after autologous stem cell transplantation, and brentuximab vedotin exposure was variable.

V and J are TRBV6-6 and TRBJ1-4, with D unresolved. Material: peripheral blood mononuclear cells (PBMCs), obtained before the fourth cycle of nivolumab. The receptor comes from a human donor with classical Hodgkin lymphoma. The CDR3 nucleotides read TGTGCCAGCAGTCCGCCCGGAGGAGCAGAAAAACTGTTTTTT. Protein: CASSPPGGAEKLFF.